This T cell receptor beta chain was retrieved from a study of T cell responses to AZD1222 COVID-19 vaccine. Study results and limitations: No repertoire was sampled before or during the peak T cell response, only after it. Only five or six individuals given AZD1222 were seropositive at baseline. Most donors were white British, females outnumbered males, and clonal diversity was possibly underestimated. Spike-specific TCR breadth and depth were elevated following two AZD1222 doses.

Germline CDR1 SGDLS, CDR2 YYNGEE. Deletions cut 3 bases from V and 1 base from J, with 7 bases between. The CDR3 sequence is 13 residues long. As for this clone: Its antigen is currently unknown.

TCRdb's table, derived via immunoSEQ multiplex PCR, lists solely in-frame clones and lacks some. This sample has about 140,000 clones, with about 90% found just once. The specimen was peripheral blood, collected 28 days after the second dose of the MenACWY control vaccine. The chain carries TRBV9 and TRBJ1-1; the D gene is possibly TRBD1 (5 bases). The receptor was isolated from an adult who received the MenACWY meningococcal vaccine as a control. The CDR3 is CASSGGPNTEAFF. CDR3 nucleotides: TGTGCCAGCAGCGGGGGACCGAACACTGAAGCTTTCTTT.